The T cell receptor beta chain under discussion was sequenced for a study of blood T cells in healthy people across ages. In this sample, this clonotype turned up many times. A read error may account for a junction end that differs from germline. Germline V lookup: CDR1 SGHRS, CDR2 YFSETQ. The CDR3 runs to 12 residues. Primed by a sample-barcoded 5' primer and a J-beta primer mix, a second PCR proceeded for about 6 to 11 cycles. One entry per CDR3 protein results from TCRdb running MiXCR on the 5' RACE reads. The data show around 790,000 distinct CDR3 sequences, with under 55% seen just once and roughly a fifth held by the top ten.

The TCR originated in a man between 60 and 75 years old in good health. The material sequenced was blood. The V and J genes are TRBV5-1 and TRBJ2-7; D is possibly TRBD1 (5 bases). The CDR3 DNA reads TGTGCCAGCAGTTCTGACAGCTACGAGCAGTACTTC. It translates to CASSSDSYEQYF.